A single TCR beta chain is shown here with its context. V gave up 0 bases and J gave up 4 bases, with 7 bases separating them. Germline CDR1 and CDR2: LGHDT and YNNKEL (reference sequence). The CDR3 consists of 15 residues. There were TCR beta CDR3 regions amplified from RNA transcripts. In the first-round RT-PCR of the TCR CDR3, the HTBI primer set was used. TCRdb passed the multiplex PCR reads through MiXCR, listing each CDR3 protein once. This table holds about 510,000 distinct CDR3 sequences, around 15% found once. This record belongs to a study of T cells in Graves' hyperthyroidism and ophthalmopathy.

This chain links TRBV3-1 with TRBJ2-6, with D possibly being TRBD2 (5 bases). Material for sequencing was blood. The receptor comes from a woman in her forties with Graves' hyperthyroidism. The CDR3: CASSQDPGGANVLTF. DNA of the CDR3: TGTGCCAGCAGCCAAGACCCGGGAGGGGCCAACGTCCTGACTTTC.